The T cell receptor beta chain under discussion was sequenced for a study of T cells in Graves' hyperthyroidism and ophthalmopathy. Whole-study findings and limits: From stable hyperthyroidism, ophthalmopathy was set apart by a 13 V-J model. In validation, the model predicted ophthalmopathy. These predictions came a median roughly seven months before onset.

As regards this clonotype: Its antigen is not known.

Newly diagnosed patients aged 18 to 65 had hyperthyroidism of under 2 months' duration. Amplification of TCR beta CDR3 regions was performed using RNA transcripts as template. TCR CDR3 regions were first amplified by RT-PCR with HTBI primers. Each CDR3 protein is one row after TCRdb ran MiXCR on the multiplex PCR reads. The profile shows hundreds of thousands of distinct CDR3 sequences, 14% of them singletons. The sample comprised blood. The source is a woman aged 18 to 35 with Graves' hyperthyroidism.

The CDR3 spells CSASPWTRGGYTF. The CDR3 DNA follows: TGCAGTGCTTCGCCTTGGACTCGGGGAGGCTACACCTTC. The chain employs TRBV20-1 and TRBJ1-2; D remains ambiguous. The CDR3 is 13 residues long. V lost 5 bases, J lost 8 bases, and 18 bases lay in between. Germline CDR1 and CDR2: DFQATT and SNEGSKA (reference sequence).